This TCR beta chain derives from a study of CD8+ T cells in alopecia areata. Germline V gives CDR1 MNHEY, CDR2 SMNVEV (reference sequence). V lost 3 bases to trimming and J lost 1 base, with 4 bases between them. The CDR3 is made up of 14 amino acids. Study-wide results and limits: An increase in clonality over normal scalp was evident in lesional scalp, especially alopecia totalis/universalis.

The sequencing template was cDNA reverse transcribed from extracted RNA. Method: immunoSEQ multiplex PCR; TCRdb's copy keeps in-frame clones and lacks some. The table includes about 180,000 clones, 50% to 60% detected once. In this sample, this clone turned up once. Its specificity is not known. This TCR was recovered from a human donor with alopecia areata. The V call is TRBV27, the J call TRBJ2-6; D ambiguous. The sample consisted of CD4+ T cells sorted from blood, taken at week 0. CDR3 in DNA: TGTGCCAGCAGTTTCTTGTCTGGGGCCAACGTCCTGACTTTC. Translated, it gives CASSFLSGANVLTF.